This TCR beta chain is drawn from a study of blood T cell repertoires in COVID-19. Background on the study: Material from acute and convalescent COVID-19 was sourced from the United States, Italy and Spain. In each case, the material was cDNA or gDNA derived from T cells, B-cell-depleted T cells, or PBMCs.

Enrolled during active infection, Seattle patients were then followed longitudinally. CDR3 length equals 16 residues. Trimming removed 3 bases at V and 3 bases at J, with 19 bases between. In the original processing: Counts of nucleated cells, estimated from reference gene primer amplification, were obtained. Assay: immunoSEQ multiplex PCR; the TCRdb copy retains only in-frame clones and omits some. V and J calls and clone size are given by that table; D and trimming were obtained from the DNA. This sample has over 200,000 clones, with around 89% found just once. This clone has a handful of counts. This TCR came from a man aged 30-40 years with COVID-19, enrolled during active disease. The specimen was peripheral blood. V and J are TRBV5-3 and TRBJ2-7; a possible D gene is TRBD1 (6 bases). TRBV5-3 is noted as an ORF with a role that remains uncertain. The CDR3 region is CARSSITDRANYEQYF. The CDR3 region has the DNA TGTGCCAGAAGCTCTATAACGGACAGAGCCAACTACGAGCAGTACTTC.